A single sample gave rise to the 22 T cell receptor beta chains below, sequenced in a study of T cells in Graves' hyperthyroidism and ophthalmopathy. There were TCR beta CDR3 regions amplified from RNA transcripts. HTBI primers were the set used in a first-round RT-PCR of the TCR CDR3. MiXCR was run by TCRdb on the multiplex PCR reads, yielding one entry per CDR3 protein. The data contain approximately 510,000 distinct CDR3 sequences, approximately 49% of them seen just once; the ten biggest clones take up about 45%. The source material was peripheral blood or thyroid tissue (not recorded which). Receptors originate from an adult woman with Graves' disease, either hyperthyroidism or ophthalmopathy (not recorded which).

This chain joins TRBV19 and TRBJ1-5; D remains unclear. Trimming took off 3 bases at V and 5 bases at J, with 11 bases between the two ends. The CDR3 sequence is 14 residues long. The V gene's germline CDR1 is LNHDA and CDR2 SQIVND (reference sequence). The CDR3 loop reads CASSIWGRDQPQHF. CDR3 bases: TGTGCCAGTAGTATCTGGGGTCGAGATCAGCCCCAGCATTTT. Full variable domain (outside the CDR3, taken from reference TRBV19 and TRBJ1-5): DGGITQSPKYLFRKEGQNVTLSCEQNLNHDAMYWYRQDPGQGLRLIYYSQIVNDFQKGDIAEGYSVSREKKESFPLTVTSAQKNPTAFYLCASSIWGRDQPQHFGDGTRLSIL.

This clonotype has a handful of counts. The chain joins TRBV19 to TRBJ1-5, with 8 bases fitting TRBD1. Germline V gene lookup returns CDR1 LNHDA and CDR2 SQIVND (reference sequence). V lost 10 bases, J lost 2 bases, and 10 bases stayed unmatched. The CDR3 is 15 amino acids. Here the CDR3 reads CATRTGTGGNQPQHF. Here the CDR3 DNA reads TGTGCCACCCGAACCGGGACAGGCGGCAATCAGCCCCAGCATTTT.

The V call is TRBV7-9, the J call TRBJ2-5; 11 positions match TRBD1. The trim removed 5 bases at V and 5 bases at J, leaving 7 bases unmatched. CDR1 SEHNR and CDR2 FQNEAQ come from the germline V gene (reference sequence). The length of the CDR3 is 15 residues. The CDR3 DNA sequence: TGTGCCAGCAGCCCACCGGACAGGGGGCAGGAGACCCAGTACTTC. Its protein is CASSPPDRGQETQYF.

This clonotype was detected ten times or more. The V and J genes are TRBV10-3 and TRBJ1-1; D is unresolved. Germline V gene data show CDR1 as ENHRY and CDR2 as SYGVKD. The CDR3 covers 13 residues. V dropped 5 bases and J dropped 6 bases, with 13 bases sitting between them. The CDR3, as DNA: TGTGCCATCAGTAAGGCCGAACGCGCTGAAGCTTTCTTT. Protein sequence: CAISKAERAEAFF.

This clonotype was seen ten or more times. The genes are TRBV4-3 and TRBJ1-5, with TRBD1 matching over 10 bases. The V and J ends lost 4 bases and 6 bases, in that order; junction bases with no gene match: 3. The germline V gene encodes CDR1 LGHNA and CDR2 YSLEER. CDR3 length: 14 residues. In DNA form, the CDR3 reads TGCGCCAGCAGCCTCGGGACAGGGGTTCAGCCCCAGCATTTT. Its protein product is CASSLGTGVQPQHF.

This clonotype was seen many times. The chain couples TRBV25-1 to TRBJ2-7; a weak D match, TRBD2 (6 bases). With 3 bases removed from V and 3 bases from J, the gap between germline ends came to 9 bases. Germline V gene lookup returns CDR1 MGHDK and CDR2 SYGVNS. This CDR3 is 13 amino acids long. This CDR3 is CASSETSLYEQYF. The CDR3, as DNA: TGTGCCAGCAGTGAGACTAGTCTCTACGAGCAGTACTTC.

This clonotype was detected only a few times. The J gene is TRBJ1-2, the V gene TRBV20-1; no clear D. Germline CDR1 and CDR2: DFQATT and SNEGSKA (reference sequence). The CDR3 sequence is 10 residues long. This CDR3 is CGGRRNGYTF. CDR3 sequence (DNA): TGCGGAGGACGGAGGAATGGCTACACCTTC.

This chain uses TRBV10-3 with TRBJ2-7; D is possibly TRBD2 (5 bases). Germline-derived CDR1 and CDR2 are ENHRY and SYGVKD. The CDR3 contains 18 residues. CDR3 region: CATSVDGYTGELLRAVRV. In nucleotides, the CDR3 is TGTGCCACCAGTGTTGACGGTTACACCGGGGAGCTCCTACGAGCAGTCAGAGTT.

This chain connects TRBV7-6 to TRBJ2-5; D unresolved. The V gene's germline CDR1 is SGHVS and CDR2 FNYEAQ. V was cut by 6 bases and J by 7 bases, with 9 bases left in between. CDR3 length: 11 residues. The CDR3 region has the DNA TGTGCCAGCAGAGGATCTGGGACCCAGTACTTC. Amino acid sequence: CASRGSGTQYF.

This chain connects TRBV6-1 to TRBJ1-6; D call uncertain. Trimming removed 7 bases from V and 5 bases from J, with 9 bases in between. This CDR3 spans 13 amino acids. Per germline, CDR1 MNHNS and CDR2 SASEGT. Here the CDR3 reads CASKDLDNSPLHF. The CDR3 DNA follows: TGTGCCAGCAAAGACCTAGATAATTCACCCCTCCACTTT.

The V gene is TRBV10-3, the J gene TRBJ1-2; 12 nucleotides align to TRBD1. The germline V gene encodes CDR1 ENHRY and CDR2 SYGVKD. V lost 7 bases to trimming and J lost 0 bases; unmatched junction nucleotides: 6. The CDR3 runs 16 residues. The CDR3, as DNA: TGTGCCATCACCCCGGGACAGGGGGCGGCTAACTATGGCTACACCTTC. Translation gives CAITPGQGAANYGYTF.

The count of this clonotype is one. The V call is TRBV7-9, the J call TRBJ1-6; tentatively, D is TRBD1 (5 bases). The CDR3 has 14 residues. V was cut by 5 bases and J by 7 bases, with 12 bases left in between. Germline V gives CDR1 SEHNR, CDR2 FQNEAQ (reference sequence). The DNA of the CDR3 is TGTGCCAGCAGCGCGAGGGACGGCAATTCACCCCTCCACTTT. This sequence encodes CASSARDGNSPLHF.

The chain links TRBV7-4 to TRBJ1-6, with D possibly TRBD1 on 5 matching bases. Germline V gene lookup returns CDR1 SGHVT and CDR2 SQSDAQ. V lost 2 bases and J lost 7, with 12 bases in between. The CDR3 is 15 amino acids. CDR3 region: CASSLLAGRNSPLHF. The CDR3 DNA reads as TGTGCCAGCAGCTTATTGGCAGGGCGGAATTCACCCCTCCACTTT. The variable domain in full, with the rest retrieved from reference TRBV7-4 and TRBJ1-6, is GAGVSQSPRYKVAKRGRDVALRCDSISGHVTLYWYRQTLGQGSEVLTYSQSDAQRDKSGRPSGRFSAERPERSVSTLKIQRTEQGDSAVYLCASSLLAGRNSPLHFGNGTRLTVT.

The table lists this clonotype with many counts. This chain joins TRBV20-1 and TRBJ2-5, with 7 bases lining up with TRBD1. The CDR3 covers 17 residues. CDR1 and CDR2 from the germline V gene are DFQATT and SNEGSKA (reference sequence). V lost 0 bases and J lost 1; bases outside the gene matches: 11. The CDR3: CSARDPARTGIQETQYF. DNA of the CDR3: TGCAGTGCTAGAGATCCAGCTAGGACAGGTATCCAAGAGACCCAGTACTTC.

The sample holds many counts of this clonotype. The chain employs TRBV4-3 and TRBJ1-2; D is unresolved. V was cut by 1 base and J by 7 bases, with 4 bases left in between. The CDR3 has 11 residues. Looked up from germline, CDR1 is LGHNA and CDR2 is YSLEER. The CDR3 here is CASSQAGGYTF. In DNA form, the CDR3 reads TGCGCCAGCAGCCAAGCGGGTGGCTACACCTTC.

The chain joins TRBV27 to TRBJ1-1; TRBD1 aligns across 7 bases. The CDR3 is 15 residues long. Germline V gene sequence: CDR1 MNHEY, CDR2 SMNVEV (reference sequence). The ends lost 9 bases at V and 2 bases at J; junction bases unmatched: 12. Written as DNA, the CDR3 is TGTGCCAGTAATAGGCAGGGGGAAGAAAACACTGAAGCTTTCTTT. Translating gives CASNRQGEENTEAFF.

With respect to this clonotype: This sequence may be a read error, since a much larger clone differs from it by one base. This chain links TRBV6-5 with TRBJ1-2; D is possibly TRBD1 (6 bases). The CDR3 sequence is 14 residues long. Germline CDR1 reads MNHEY; CDR2 reads SVGAGI. The CDR3 sequence: CAISYTGHTNGYTF. The CDR3, as DNA: TGTGCCATCAGTTACACGGGACATACAAATGGCTACACCTTC.

A word on this clonotype: This sequence may be a read error, since a much larger clone differs from it by one base. This chain uses TRBV27 with TRBJ2-2; D is ambiguous. Germline V gene lookup returns CDR1 MNHEY and CDR2 SMNVEV (reference sequence). This CDR3 contains 11 residues. CDR3 coding DNA: TGTGCCAACAGTGCGGCCGGGGAGCTGTTTTTT. It encodes CANSAAGELFF.

This clonotype was picked up many times. The chain has TRBV5-5 and TRBJ2-7; D is undetermined. CDR1 is SGHKS, CDR2 YYEKEE, per germline (reference sequence). The CDR3 spans 16 residues. V dropped 0 bases and J dropped 0 bases, with 13 bases sitting between them. CDR3 in amino acids: CASSLAPATSSYEQYF. The CDR3 region has the DNA TGTGCCAGCAGCTTGGCCCCCGCGACCTCCTCCTACGAGCAGTACTTC. The variable domain in full, with the rest retrieved from reference TRBV5-5 and TRBJ2-7, is DAGVTQSPTHLIKTRGQQVTLRCSPISGHKSVSWYQQVLGQGPQFIFQYYEKEERGRGNFPDRFSARQFPNYSSELNVNALLLGDSALYLCASSLAPATSSYEQYFGPGTRLTVT.

V gene TRBV12-3 or TRBV12-4 combines with J gene TRBJ1-2; maybe TRBD1 (5 bases). This CDR3 has 14 amino acids. V lost 5 bases to trimming and J lost 2 bases, with 12 bases between them. The CDR3 spells CASSRGTVNYGYTF. DNA for the CDR3: TGTGCCAGCAGTCGGGGGACCGTCAACTATGGCTACACCTTC.

Only one count was recorded for this clonotype. This chain links TRBV7-9 with TRBJ2-1, with D hard to call. Germline lookup yields CDR1 SEHNR and CDR2 FQNEAQ (reference sequence). The CDR3 extends over 13 amino acids. Between the trimmed V and J ends, which lost 4 bases and 5 bases, there was a span of 9 bases. CDR3 sequence reads: CASSSGRNNEQFF. CDR3 DNA: TGTGCCAGCAGCTCCGGACGGAACAATGAGCAGTTCTTC.

The rearrangement uses TRBV29-1 and TRBJ1-2; D unclear. V was pared by 5 bases and J by 4 bases, with 20 bases between. Germline V lookup: CDR1 SQVTM, CDR2 ANQGSEA. This CDR3 is 15 amino acids long. The CDR3 region has the DNA TGCAGCGTTCCTGAGACGTACTCTCGTGGCTATGGCTACACCTTC. The encoded protein is CSVPETYSRGYGYTF.